This entry describes one TCR beta chain. Here immunoSEQ multiplex PCR was the method, and the copy in TCRdb shows in-frame clones only, minus some. The table lists under 250,000 clones, around 80% of them singletons, with 4.3% in the top ten. The CDR3 has 18 amino acids. V lost 2 bases and J lost 1; bases outside the gene matches: 11. From germline, CDR1 is KGHSH and CDR2 LQKENI. This sample is part of a study of blood T cell repertoires in COVID-19. The rearrangement links TRBV18 to TRBJ2-3, with 8 bases fitting TRBD1. The sequencing sample was made of PBMCs or T cells enriched from blood (not recorded which). The TCR originated in a man aged 30 to 45 with acute COVID-19. The CDR3 loop reads CASSPETGVFSRTDTQYF. The CDR3 coding sequence is TGTGCCAGCTCACCAGAGACAGGGGTTTTTTCCCGCACAGATACGCAGTATTTT.